This TCR beta chain was sequenced during a study of T cells in Graves' hyperthyroidism and ophthalmopathy. Germline CDR1 reads SGDLS; CDR2 reads YYNGEE. This CDR3 spans 14 amino acids. A remark on this clonotype: A junction end diverges from the germline sequence, so it may reflect a read error.

There were TCR beta CDR3 regions amplified from RNA transcripts. The primer set for the first-round RT-PCR of the TCR CDR3 was HTBI. TCRdb independently ran MiXCR on the multiplex PCR reads; one entry per CDR3 protein. Among some 50,000 distinct CDR3 sequences listed, around 48% were seen once. The material sequenced was blood. The chain is built from TRBV9 and TRBJ1-1; D is ambiguous. The TCR sequence derives from a woman between 45 and 65 years old with Graves' ophthalmopathy. CDR3 nucleotide sequence: TGTGCCAGCGGCGTAGCCCCGTCTGGCAGGGAAGCTTTCTTT. This translates into CASGVAPSGREAFF.